This TCR beta chain was identified in a study of CD8 T cells in ankylosing spondylitis. General observations from the study: Among TCR beta sequences, a motif of under 10 highly homologous variants appeared characteristic of ankylosing spondylitis blood. Some of the motif variants had earlier been found in reactive arthritis patients' fluid and blood. CD8+ disease-linked clones were present at relatively low frequencies in blood.

V was trimmed by 6 bases and J by 1 base, leaving 16 bases between them. This CDR3 comprises 15 residues. Germline CDR1 is SGHVS and CDR2 is FNYEAQ. Quantitative molecular-barcoded 5'-RACE generated the TCR beta libraries. MiXCR was run by TCRdb on the 5' RACE reads, yielding one entry per CDR3 protein. The table includes roughly 240,000 distinct CDR3 sequences, 7% to 10% detected once. This clonotype was counted at least ten times. Its cognate antigen is unknown. This sequence originates from a female donor with ankylosing spondylitis or in good health (not recorded which). The chain couples TRBV7-6 to TRBJ2-7; possible D gene TRBD2, 5 bases. The sequenced material came from blood, either unsorted or a sorted T cell fraction (not recorded which). In DNA form, the CDR3 reads TGTGCCAGCAGTACGGACTCTCTGCCTTCCTACGAGCAGTACTTC. Amino acids: CASSTDSLPSYEQYF. The full variable domain, in which reference TRBV7-6 and TRBJ2-7 provide the parts outside the CDR3, is GAGVSQSPRYKVTKRGQDVALRCDPISGHVSLYWYRQALGQGPEFLTYFNYEAQQDKSGLPNDRFSAERPEGSISTLTIQRTEQRDSAMYRCASSTDSLPSYEQYFGPGTRLTVT.